Presented here are 7 T cell receptor beta chains from one specimen sequenced in a study of T cells in tuberculosis. The table came from immunoSEQ multiplex PCR; TCRdb's copy has only in-frame clones and leaves some out. The table lists over 25,000 clones, around 87% of them singletons. Sequenced: PBMCs. The receptor source for this set is a donor between 10 and 35 years old with latent tuberculosis or without tuberculosis infection.

V and J are TRBV27 and TRBJ2-7; 8 positions agree with TRBD1. There are 14 residues in the CDR3. Losses at the gene ends were 4 bases for V and 4 bases for J; bases not matched to a gene: 6. The germline V gene has CDR1 MNHEY and CDR2 SMNVEV (reference sequence). CDR3: CASSSDRVPYEQYF. The CDR3 DNA sequence: TGTGCCAGCAGTTCGGACAGGGTTCCTTACGAGCAGTACTTC.

This chain joins TRBV12-2 and TRBJ1-4; the listed D gene, TRBD1, was not tested against the DNA. TRBV12-2 is flagged as a pseudogene. This CDR3 region has 15 residues. Here the CDR3 DNA reads TGTGCAAGTCGATTACCGGGGACAGCGATGGAAAAACTGTTTTTT. Translating gives CASRLPGTAMEKLFF.

This chain links TRBV11-2 with TRBJ2-1; D may be TRBD1 (6 bases). The CDR3 sequence is 14 residues long. Trimming stripped 5 bases from V and 4 bases from J, with 12 bases between. Per germline, CDR1 SGHAT and CDR2 FQNNGV. The CDR3 sequence is CASSLSQGYNEQFF. CDR3 bases: TGTGCCAGCAGCCTCTCCCAGGGGTACAATGAGCAGTTCTTC. Using reference TRBV11-2 and TRBJ2-1 for the parts outside the CDR3, the full variable domain is EAGVAQSPRYKIIEKRQSVAFWCNPISGHATLYWYQQILGQGPKLLIQFQNNGVVDDSQLPKDRFSAERLKGVDSTLKIQPAKLEDSAVYLCASSLSQGYNEQFFGPGTRLTVL.

The V gene is TRBV5-4, the J gene TRBJ2-7; a weak D match, TRBD2 (6 bases). The length of the CDR3 is 15 residues. Germline V gene data show CDR1 as SGHNT and CDR2 as YYREEE (reference sequence). The V and J ends lost 2 bases and 3 bases respectively, with 15 bases between them. The CDR3 here is CASSFGTSSYYEQYF. The CDR3 bases are TGTGCCAGCAGCTTTGGTACTAGCTCCTACTACGAGCAGTACTTC.

This sequence joins TRBV28 and TRBJ2-3; TRBD1 matches 8 bases. V dropped 1 base and J dropped 3; count of bases not matched to a gene: 3. The CDR3 extends over 15 amino acids. Germline V gene sequence: CDR1 MDHEN, CDR2 SYDVKM. The CDR3 bases are TGTGCCAGCAGTTTATCCGGGACAGGAACAGATACGCAGTATTTT. As protein: CASSLSGTGTDTQYF.

The chain uses TRBV6-6 and TRBJ2-5; 8 nucleotides align to TRBD2. After removal of 6 bases from V and 5 bases from J, the junction contained 8 bases not matched to a gene. Germline assignment: CDR1 MNHNY and CDR2 SVGAGI (reference sequence). The CDR3 length is 14 residues. DNA of the CDR3: TGTGCCAGCAGCTCAATAGCGGGGCAGGAGACCCAGTACTTC. This sequence encodes CASSSIAGQETQYF.

J is TRBJ2-7 and V is TRBV5-8; perhaps TRBD1 as D (6 bases). Trimming cost V 1 base and J 2 bases, with 10 bases left between them. Germline V gene lookup returns CDR1 SGHTS and CDR2 YDEGEE. This CDR3 spans 14 amino acids. CDR3 sequence: CASSLFTGPYEQYF. Written as DNA, the CDR3 is TGTGCCAGCAGCTTGTTTACAGGGCCCTACGAGCAGTACTTC.